The sequence of this T cell receptor (beta chain) was determined in a study of blood T cell repertoires in COVID-19 (TCRdb year 2020). About the study as a whole: The collaborator samples originated in the United States, Italy and Spain and spanned the acute and convalescent phases of COVID-19. A de-identified subject ID, COVID-19 status, age in years and sex were almost always included in the sample metadata. The prospective study material was composed of cDNA or gDNA derived from T cells, B-cell-depleted T cells, or PBMCs. The repertoires were released in a freely available public database intended as a resource for research on the immune response to SARS-CoV-2. The dataset comprised deeply sampled blood TCRbeta repertoires from subjects exposed to, actively infected with, or recovered from COVID-19. Samples were obtained from the ongoing ImmuneRACE study (first 160 participants) and from some 1,200 subjects provided by 6 global collaborators. Where available, HLA class I and class II types were obtained from metadata supplied by the sample provider rather than from assay-based typing. Here is what the overall study found, with its caveats: The quantity of clinical and demographic metadata differed by source and by participant and was supplied without curation.

A few counts support this clone. No cognate antigen has been identified for it. No per-base quality is available; no much larger clone lies one base away. The collaborating institutions used their own protocols to collect whole blood in K2EDTA tubes. For TCRbeta analysis, collaborators shipped samples as frozen whole blood, isolated PBMCs, or DNA extracted from either of those sample types. Via the germline V gene (reference sequence), CDR1 is MNHNY and CDR2 SVGAGI. Reading from cysteine to phenylalanine, the CDR3 counts 13 amino acids. Only the CDR3 DNA is retained, 39 bases long and in frame from the first base. A distance of 10 bases separates the germline ends of V and J, which lose 8 bases and 3 bases respectively. TCRbeta CDR3 regions were amplified from genomic DNA using the immunoSEQ Assay, a bias-controlled multiplex PCR. Concerning the study's data processing: Within the assay, amplification of reference gene primers was used to estimate how many nucleated cells each sample contained. Sequence reads were collapsed and filtered to measure the absolute abundance of every unique TCRbeta CDR3 rearrangement. For each sample, productive Simpson clonality was calculated by taking the square root of Simpson's diversity index across productive rearrangements. The immuneACCESS repertoire file appears here via TCRdb, limited to in-frame rearrangements. These files lack a portion of the clones; in checked studies, under half of the deficit traces to unresolved V genes, and the cause of the others is not known. V, J and clone size reflect that table, while D and trimming were determined from the DNA. A total of 99,000 or so clones appear in this sample, around 86% of them only once. Approximately 38% of the sample is taken by the ten largest.

Sequences were obtained from peripheral blood. Recombination connected TRBV6-6 to TRBJ2-2; confidence is insufficient to name the D gene. The receptor was derived from a man aged 80 or over with acute or convalescent COVID-19. The DNA sequence is as follows: TGTGCCAGCGTCTTTGCGGACACCGGGGAGCTGTTTTTT. It translates to CASVFADTGELFF.